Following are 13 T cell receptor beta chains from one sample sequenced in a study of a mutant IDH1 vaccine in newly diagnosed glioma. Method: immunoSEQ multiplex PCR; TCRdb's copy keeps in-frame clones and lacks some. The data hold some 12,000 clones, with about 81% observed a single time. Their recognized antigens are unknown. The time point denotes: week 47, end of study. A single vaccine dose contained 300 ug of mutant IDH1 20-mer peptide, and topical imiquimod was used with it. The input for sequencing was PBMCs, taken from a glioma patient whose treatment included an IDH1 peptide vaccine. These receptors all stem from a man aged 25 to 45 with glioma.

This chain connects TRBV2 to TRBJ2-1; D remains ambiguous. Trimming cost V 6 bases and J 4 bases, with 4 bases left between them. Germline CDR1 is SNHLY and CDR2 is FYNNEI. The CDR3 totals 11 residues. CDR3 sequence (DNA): TGTGCCAGCAGCCAGTACAATGAGCAGTTCTTC. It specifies CASSQYNEQFF.

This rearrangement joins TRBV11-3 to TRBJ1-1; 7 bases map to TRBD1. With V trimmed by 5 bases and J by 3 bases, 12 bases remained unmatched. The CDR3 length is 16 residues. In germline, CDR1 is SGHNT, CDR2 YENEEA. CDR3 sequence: CASSGRTGPADTEAFF. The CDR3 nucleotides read TGTGCCAGCAGCGGTAGGACAGGCCCGGCGGACACTGAAGCTTTCTTT.

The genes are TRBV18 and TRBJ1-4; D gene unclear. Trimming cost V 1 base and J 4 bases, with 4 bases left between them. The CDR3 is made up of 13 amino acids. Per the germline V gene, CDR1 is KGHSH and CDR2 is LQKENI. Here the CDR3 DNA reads TGTGCCAGCTCACCACTGGTTAATGAAAAACTGTTTTTT. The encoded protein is CASSPLVNEKLFF.

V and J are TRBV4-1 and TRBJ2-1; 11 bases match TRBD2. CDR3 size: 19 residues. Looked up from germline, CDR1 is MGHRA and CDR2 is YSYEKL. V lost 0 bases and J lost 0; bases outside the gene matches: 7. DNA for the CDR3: TGCGCCAGCAGCCAAGATACTAGCGGGAGTTCAAGCTCCTACAATGAGCAGTTCTTC. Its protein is CASSQDTSGSSSSYNEQFF.

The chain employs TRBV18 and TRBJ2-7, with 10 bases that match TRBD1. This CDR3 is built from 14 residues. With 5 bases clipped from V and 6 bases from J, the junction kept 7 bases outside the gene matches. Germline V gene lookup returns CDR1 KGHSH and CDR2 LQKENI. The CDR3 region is CASSETGGWGEQYF. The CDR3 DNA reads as TGTGCCAGCTCAGAGACAGGGGGCTGGGGCGAGCAGTACTTC.

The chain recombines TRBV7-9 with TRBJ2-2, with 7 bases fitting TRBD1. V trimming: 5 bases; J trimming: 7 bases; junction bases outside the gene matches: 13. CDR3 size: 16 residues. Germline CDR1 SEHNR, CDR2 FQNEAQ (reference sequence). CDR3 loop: CASSPPGQSFSGELFF. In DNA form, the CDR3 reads TGTGCCAGCAGCCCTCCGGGACAGAGTTTTAGCGGGGAGCTGTTTTTT.

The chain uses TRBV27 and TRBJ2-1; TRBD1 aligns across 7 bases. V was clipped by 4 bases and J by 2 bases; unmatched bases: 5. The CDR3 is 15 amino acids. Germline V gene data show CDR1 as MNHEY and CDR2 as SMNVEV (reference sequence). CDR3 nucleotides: TGTGCCAGCAGTTCCGGGACAGAGGCCTACAATGAGCAGTTCTTC. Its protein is CASSSGTEAYNEQFF.

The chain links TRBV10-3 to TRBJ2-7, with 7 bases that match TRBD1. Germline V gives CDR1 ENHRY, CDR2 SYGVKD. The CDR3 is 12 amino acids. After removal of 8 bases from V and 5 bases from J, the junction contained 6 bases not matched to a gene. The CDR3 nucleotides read TGTGCCATCGCTAGGGGGCAAGACGAGCAGTACTTC. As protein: CAIARGQDEQYF.

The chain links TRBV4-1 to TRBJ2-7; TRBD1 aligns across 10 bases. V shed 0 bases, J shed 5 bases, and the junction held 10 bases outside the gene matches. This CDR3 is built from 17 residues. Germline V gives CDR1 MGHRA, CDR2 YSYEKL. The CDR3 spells CASSQELSGQGSNEQYF. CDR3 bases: TGCGCCAGCAGCCAAGAGCTTTCGGGACAGGGGAGTAACGAGCAGTACTTC.

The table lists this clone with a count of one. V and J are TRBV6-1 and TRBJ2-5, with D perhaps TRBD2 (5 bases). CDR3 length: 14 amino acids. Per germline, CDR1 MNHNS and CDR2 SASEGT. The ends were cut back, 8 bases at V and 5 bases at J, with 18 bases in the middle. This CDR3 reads CASLPRLSGETQYF. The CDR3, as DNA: TGTGCCAGCTTGCCCCGACTTTCGGGGGAGACCCAGTACTTC.

This chain's CDR3 is CASSLGSRLGGNTIYF. CDR3 nucleotides: TGTGCCAGCAGCTTAGGATCCCGTTTAGGCGGAAACACCATATATTTT. The V call is TRBV7-8, the J call TRBJ1-3; no reliable D call. CDR3 length: 16 residues. The V gene's germline CDR1 is SGHVS and CDR2 FQNEAQ. Trimming stripped 1 base from V and 4 bases from J, with 14 bases between.

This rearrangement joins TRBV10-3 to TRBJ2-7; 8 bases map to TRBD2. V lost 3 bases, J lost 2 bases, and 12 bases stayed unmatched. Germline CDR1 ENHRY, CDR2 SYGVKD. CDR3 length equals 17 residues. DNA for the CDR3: TGTGCCATCAGTGATCTTGGGCTAGCGGGCGTCGCCTACGAGCAGTACTTC. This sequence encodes CAISDLGLAGVAYEQYF.

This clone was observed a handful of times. The CDR3 DNA sequence: TGTGCCAGCAGTCGACTAATAGGACAGGGGGCCACTGAAGCTTTCTTT. Its translation is CASSRLIGQGATEAFF. This chain connects TRBV27 to TRBJ1-1, with TRBD1 identical over 11 bases. The CDR3 runs to 16 residues. V lost 5 bases and J lost 4; bases outside the gene matches: 9. Germline V lookup: CDR1 MNHEY, CDR2 SMNVEV (reference sequence).